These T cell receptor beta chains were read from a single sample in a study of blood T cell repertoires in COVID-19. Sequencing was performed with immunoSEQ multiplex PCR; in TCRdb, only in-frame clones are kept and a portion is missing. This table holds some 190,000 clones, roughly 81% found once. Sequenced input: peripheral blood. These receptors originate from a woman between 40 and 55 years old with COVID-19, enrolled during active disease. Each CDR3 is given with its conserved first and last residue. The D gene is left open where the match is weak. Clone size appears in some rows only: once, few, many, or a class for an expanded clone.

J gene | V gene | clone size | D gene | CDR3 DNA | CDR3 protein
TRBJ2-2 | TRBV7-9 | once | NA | TGTGCCAGCAGTCCGGGCCCAGGGTATTCCGGGGAGCTGTTTTTT | CASSPGPGYSGELFF
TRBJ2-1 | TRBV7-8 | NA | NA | TGTGCCAGCAGCTTTTCCGGACATATAAACAATGAGCAGTTCTTC | CASSFSGHINNEQFF
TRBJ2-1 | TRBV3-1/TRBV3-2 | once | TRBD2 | TGTGCCAGCAGCCATCCGACTAGCGGGGGTTTGGGATATGAGCAGTTCTTC | CASSHPTSGGLGYEQFF
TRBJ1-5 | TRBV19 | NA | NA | TGTGCCAGTAGTACTGGCTCGGGACAGCCCCAGCATTTT | CASSTGSGQPQHF
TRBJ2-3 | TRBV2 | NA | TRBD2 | TGTGCCAGCAGTGAAGCTGTAGCGGGGGGACGCACAGATACGCAGTATTTT | CASSEAVAGGRTDTQYF
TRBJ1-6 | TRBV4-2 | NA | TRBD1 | TGTGCCAGCAGCCAGACAGGGGAGAATTCACCCCTCCACTTT | CASSQTGENSPLHF
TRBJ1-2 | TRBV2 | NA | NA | TGTGCCAGCAGTGCAGGGATCGGTGGCTACACCTTC | CASSAGIGGYTF
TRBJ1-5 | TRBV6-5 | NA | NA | TGTGCCAGCAAGTCGGGGGAACGCAATCAGCCCCAGCATTTT | CASKSGERNQPQHF
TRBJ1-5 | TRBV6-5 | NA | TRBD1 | TGTGCCAGCAGCTTACAAGGACAGGGCAATCAGCCCCAGCATTTT | CASSLQGQGNQPQHF
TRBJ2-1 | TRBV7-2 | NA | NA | TGTGCCAGCAGCCATTATGAGCAGTTCTTC | CASSHYEQFF